The 18 T cell receptor beta chains below all came from one sample that was sequenced in a study of T-cell memory formation after mild COVID-19. Each CDR3 protein gets one entry after TCRdb re-called the 5' RACE reads with MiXCR. The table shows hundreds of thousands of distinct CDR3 sequences, with 15% to 20% occurring only once. The specimen was PBMCs or a T cell subset sorted from them (not recorded which). The receptors were gathered from a man between 18 and 35 years old who had mild COVID-19 (a few samples of this study predate the infection). Cell type and time point are not known.

The chain couples TRBV7-6 to TRBJ1-5; 7 bases are shared with TRBD1. V was clipped by 4 bases and J by 3 bases; unmatched bases: 3. Germline CDR1 reads SGHVS; CDR2 reads FNYEAQ. This CDR3 has 14 residues. CDR3 protein: CASSSTGINQPQHF. The DNA for the CDR3 is TGTGCCAGCAGCTCGACAGGGATCAATCAGCCCCAGCATTTT. The variable domain in full, completed from reference TRBV7-6 and TRBJ1-5, reads GAGVSQSPRYKVTKRGQDVALRCDPISGHVSLYWYRQALGQGPEFLTYFNYEAQQDKSGLPNDRFSAERPEGSISTLTIQRTEQRDSAMYRCASSSTGINQPQHFGDGTRLSIL.

The V call is TRBV6-5, the J call TRBJ2-5; D gene unclear. V lost 3 bases and J 7 bases, leaving 15 bases between the germline ends. The CDR3 spans 14 residues. Germline assignment: CDR1 MNHEY and CDR2 SVGAGI. The CDR3, as DNA: TGTGCCAGCAGTTATGGCAAGCTGGCGACGACCCAGTACTTC. This translates into CASSYGKLATTQYF.

This clonotype was recorded a few times. The V call is TRBV15, the J call TRBJ2-7; TRBD1 agrees at 7 bases. The CDR3 loop spans 14 amino acids. From germline, CDR1 is LNHNV and CDR2 YYDKDF (reference sequence). V lost 3 bases, J lost 0 bases, and 2 bases stayed unmatched. DNA for the CDR3: TGTGCCACCAGCAGTCGGGACAGCTCCTACGAGCAGTACTTC. Its protein is CATSSRDSSYEQYF. Based on the CDR3 plus reference TRBV15 and TRBJ2-7, the full variable domain is DAMVIQNPRYQVTQFGKPVTLSCSQTLNHNVMYWYQQKSSQAPKLLFHYYDKDFNNEADTPDNFQSRRPNTSFCFLDIRSPGLGDTAMYLCATSSRDSSYEQYFGPGTRLTVT.

This clonotype has more than one count but fewer than ten. The genes are TRBV20-1 and TRBJ1-1, with D perhaps matching TRBD1 (6 bases). The germline gives CDR1 DFQATT, CDR2 SNEGSKA (reference sequence). The CDR3 extends over 13 amino acids. V lost 2 bases to trimming and J lost 5 bases, with 12 bases between them. For the CDR3, the DNA is TGCAGTGCTAGATCAGGGGTGAGGACTGAAGCTTTCTTT. It encodes CSARSGVRTEAFF.

Remarks on this clonotype: The junction does not match germline at one end; this may be a read error. This rearrangement joins TRBV7-9 to TRBJ2-3, with TRBD2 matching 13 bases. This CDR3 region has 15 residues. CDR1 and CDR2 (germline): SEHNR, FQNEAQ (reference sequence). The CDR3 here is CARSLGTSGTDTQYF. In DNA, the CDR3 is TGTGCCAGAAGCTTAGGGACTAGCGGGACCGATACGCAGTATTTT.

V is TRBV4-2 and J is TRBJ2-7, with D uncertain. Trimming took 0 bases from V and 0 from J, leaving 15 bases between them. The CDR3 is made up of 17 amino acids. Per the germline V gene, CDR1 is LGHNA and CDR2 is YNFKEQ. In DNA form, the CDR3 reads TGTGCCAGCAGCCAAGATCCGGCCGCCATCCTCTCCTACGAGCAGTACTTC. It specifies CASSQDPAAILSYEQYF.

This clonotype was observed a handful of times. CDR3 region: CASSLAGGGTSGAQYF. CDR3 bases: TGTGCCAGCAGCCTCGCGGGGGGTGGGACTAGCGGGGCGCAGTACTTC. The rearrangement links TRBV3-1 to TRBJ2-7; 13 positions agree with TRBD2. CDR3 length: 16 residues. Looked up from germline, CDR1 is LGHDT and CDR2 is YNNKEL (reference sequence). V lost 4 bases, J lost 9 bases, and 12 bases stayed unmatched.

The sample holds a few counts of this clonotype. V and J are TRBV5-1 and TRBJ1-2, with TRBD1 matching over 8 bases. CDR3 size: 15 residues. V shed 1 base, J shed 2 bases, and the junction held 4 bases outside the gene matches. CDR1 is SGHRS and CDR2 is YFSETQ in the germline V gene. Written as DNA, the CDR3 is TGCGCCAGCAGCTTGACTCCAGGGGGCAACTATGGCTACACCTTC. It is translated as CASSLTPGGNYGYTF.

This chain joins TRBV29-1 and TRBJ2-5, with unresolved D. Looked up from germline, CDR1 is SQVTM and CDR2 is ANQGSEA. Trimming left V 5 bases short and J 3 bases short, with 10 bases between. This CDR3 region has 12 residues. CDR3 in DNA: TGCAGCGTTTTTACAGAAGAAGAGACCCAGTACTTC. Amino acid sequence: CSVFTEEETQYF.

The chain recombines TRBV6-5 with TRBJ1-5; possibly TRBD1 for D (6 bases). This CDR3 spans 15 amino acids. Trimming removed 10 bases from V and 1 base from J, with 17 bases in between. From germline, CDR1 is MNHEY and CDR2 SVGAGI. The CDR3 loop reads CATSPIGGSNQPQHF. The CDR3 DNA reads TGTGCCACCAGCCCTATAGGGGGAAGCAATCAGCCCCAGCATTTT.

The chain combines TRBV28 with TRBJ2-1, with 8 bases fitting TRBD2. V lost 5 bases to trimming and J lost 2 bases; unmatched junction nucleotides: 5. The CDR3 covers 15 residues. From germline, CDR1 is MDHEN and CDR2 SYDVKM. CDR3 protein: CASSAGGATYNEQFF. For the CDR3, the DNA is TGTGCCAGCAGTGCCGGGGGGGCCACCTACAATGAGCAGTTCTTC.

This clonotype appeared a few times. The chain recombines TRBV30 with TRBJ1-2, with D possibly matching TRBD1 (6 bases). This CDR3 region has 13 residues. The germline V and J ends were trimmed by 6 bases and 1 base, with 12 bases remaining between them. Germline V gene sequence: CDR1 GTSNPN, CDR2 SVGIG (reference sequence). CDR3 sequence: CACRDTRNYGYTF. For the CDR3, the DNA is TGTGCCTGCCGGGACACCCGTAACTATGGCTACACCTTC.

The sample holds a few counts of this clonotype. The V call is TRBV7-9, the J call TRBJ2-5, with D maybe TRBD2 (6 bases). V lost 4 bases to trimming and J lost 3 bases, with 9 bases between them. This CDR3 spans 13 amino acids. Germline assignment: CDR1 SEHNR and CDR2 FQNEAQ (reference sequence). The CDR3 spells CASSWGLKETQYF. The CDR3 DNA is TGTGCCAGCAGCTGGGGACTTAAAGAGACCCAGTACTTC.

V gene TRBV18 combines with J gene TRBJ2-7; D possibly matches TRBD1 or TRBD2 (6 bases each). V gave up 3 bases and J gave up 7 bases, with 31 bases separating them. The CDR3 is 19 amino acids. Germline CDR1 is KGHSH and CDR2 is LQKENI. This CDR3 reads CASSPDPVGGLMITGEQYF. The CDR3 region has the DNA TGTGCCAGCTCACCCGATCCGGTCGGGGGCCTCATGATAACGGGGGAGCAGTACTTC.

This clonotype was seen more than once but under ten times. The V and J genes are TRBV20-1 and TRBJ2-4; D is unresolved. The ends were cut back, 7 bases at V and 0 bases at J, with 16 bases in the middle. CDR1 DFQATT and CDR2 SNEGSKA come from the germline V gene (reference sequence). CDR3 length: 15 residues. This CDR3 reads CSVGRAVVAKNIQYF. As DNA, the CDR3 is TGCAGTGTGGGCCGAGCCGTTGTAGCCAAAAACATTCAGTACTTC.

The chain couples TRBV4-1 to TRBJ1-6; D might be TRBD1 (5 bases). This CDR3 comprises 12 residues. From germline, CDR1 is MGHRA and CDR2 YSYEKL. Trimming took off 3 bases at V and 10 bases at J, with 7 bases between the two ends. The CDR3 nucleotides read TGCGCCAGCAGCCAGAGGGGATCACCCCTCCACTTT. It codes for CASSQRGSPLHF.

The V gene is TRBV7-2, the J gene TRBJ2-5; D perhaps matches TRBD2 (6 bases). Deletions cut 5 bases from V and 5 bases from J, with 18 bases between. The CDR3 consists of 15 residues. Germline CDR1 and CDR2: SGHTA and FQGNSA. CDR3 loop: CASSQPGRGLETQYF. The CDR3 region has the DNA TGTGCCAGCAGCCAGCCCGGCCGGGGGTTGGAGACCCAGTACTTC.

A few counts support this clonotype. The V and J genes are TRBV6-2 or TRBV6-3 and TRBJ1-6; D not certain. The CDR3 is 11 residues long. CDR1 MNHEY and CDR2 SVGEGT come from the germline V gene. V was shortened by 4 bases and J by 15 bases, with 10 bases between the two germline ends. The CDR3 region is CASSLRAGLHF. DNA for the CDR3: TGTGCCAGCAGTTTACGGGCAGGCCTCCACTTT.